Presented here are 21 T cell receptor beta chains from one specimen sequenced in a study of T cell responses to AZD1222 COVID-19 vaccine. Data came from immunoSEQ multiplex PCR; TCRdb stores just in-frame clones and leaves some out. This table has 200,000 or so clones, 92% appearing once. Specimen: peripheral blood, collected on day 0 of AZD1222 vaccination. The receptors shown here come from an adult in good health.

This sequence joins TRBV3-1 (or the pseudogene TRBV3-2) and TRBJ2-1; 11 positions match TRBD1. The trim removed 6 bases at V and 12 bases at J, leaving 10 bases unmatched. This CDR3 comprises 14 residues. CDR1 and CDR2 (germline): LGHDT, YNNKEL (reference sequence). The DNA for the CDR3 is TGTGCCAGCAGTCGACGGACAGGGGGCGGTTTGCAGTTCTTC. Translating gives CASSRRTGGGLQFF.

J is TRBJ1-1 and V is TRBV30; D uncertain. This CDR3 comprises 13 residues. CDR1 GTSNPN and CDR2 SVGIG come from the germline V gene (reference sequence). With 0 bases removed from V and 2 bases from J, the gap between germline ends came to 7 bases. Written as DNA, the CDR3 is TGTGCCTGGAGTGTACTGGGTAACACTGAAGCTTTCTTT. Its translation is CAWSVLGNTEAFF.

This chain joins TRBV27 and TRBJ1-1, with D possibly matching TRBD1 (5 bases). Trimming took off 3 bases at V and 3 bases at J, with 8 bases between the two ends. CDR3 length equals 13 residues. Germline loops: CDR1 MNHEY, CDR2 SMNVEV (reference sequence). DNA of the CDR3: TGTGCCAGCAGTTTTGGGGGTTACACTGAAGCTTTCTTT. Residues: CASSFGGYTEAFF.

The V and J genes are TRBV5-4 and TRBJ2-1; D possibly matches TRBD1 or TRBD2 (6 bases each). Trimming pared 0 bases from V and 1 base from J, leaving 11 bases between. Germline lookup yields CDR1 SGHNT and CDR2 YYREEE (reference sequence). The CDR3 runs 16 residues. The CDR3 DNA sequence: TGTGCCAGCAGCTTGGGTGGGGGGCATTCCTACAATGAGCAGTTCTTC. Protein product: CASSLGGGHSYNEQFF.

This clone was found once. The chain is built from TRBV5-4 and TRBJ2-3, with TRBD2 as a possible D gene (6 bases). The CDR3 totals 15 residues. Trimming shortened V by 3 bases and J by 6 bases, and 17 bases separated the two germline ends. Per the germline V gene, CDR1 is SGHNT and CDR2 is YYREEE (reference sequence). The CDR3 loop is CASSSPEGRGDTQYF. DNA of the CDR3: TGTGCCAGCAGCTCCCCGGAGGGGCGCGGGGATACGCAGTATTTT.

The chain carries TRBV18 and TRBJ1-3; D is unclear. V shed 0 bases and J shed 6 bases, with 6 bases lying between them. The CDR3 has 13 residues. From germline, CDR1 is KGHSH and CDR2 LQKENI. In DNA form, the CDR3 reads TGTGCCAGCTCACCACCAAACGAAAACACCATATATTTT. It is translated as CASSPPNENTIYF.

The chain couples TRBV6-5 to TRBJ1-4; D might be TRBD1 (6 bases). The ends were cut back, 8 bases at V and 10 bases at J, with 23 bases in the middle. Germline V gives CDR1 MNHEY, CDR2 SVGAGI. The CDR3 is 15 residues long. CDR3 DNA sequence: TGTGCCAGCCCCCGCCCTGGGGGCACGAAGCGAAAACTGTTTTTT. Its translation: CASPRPGGTKRKLFF.

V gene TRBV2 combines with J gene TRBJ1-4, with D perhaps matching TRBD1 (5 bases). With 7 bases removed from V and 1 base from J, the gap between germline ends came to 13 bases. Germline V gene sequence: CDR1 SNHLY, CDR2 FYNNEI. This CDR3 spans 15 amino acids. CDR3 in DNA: TGTGCCAGCAAGGGGCTGGGGGAAACTAATGAAAAACTGTTTTTT. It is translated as CASKGLGETNEKLFF.

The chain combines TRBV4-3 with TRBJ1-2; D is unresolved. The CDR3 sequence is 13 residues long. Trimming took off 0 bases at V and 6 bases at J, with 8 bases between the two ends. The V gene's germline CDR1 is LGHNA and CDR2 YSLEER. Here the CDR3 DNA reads TGCGCCAGCAGCCAAGATGGTCAGAATGGCTACACCTTC. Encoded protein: CASSQDGQNGYTF.

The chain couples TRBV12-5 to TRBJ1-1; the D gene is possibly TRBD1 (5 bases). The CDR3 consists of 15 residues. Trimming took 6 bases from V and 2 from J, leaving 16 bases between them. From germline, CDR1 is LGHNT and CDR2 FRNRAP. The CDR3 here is CASGQGRANNTEAFF. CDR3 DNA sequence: TGTGCTAGTGGGCAGGGAAGGGCGAACAACACTGAAGCTTTCTTT.

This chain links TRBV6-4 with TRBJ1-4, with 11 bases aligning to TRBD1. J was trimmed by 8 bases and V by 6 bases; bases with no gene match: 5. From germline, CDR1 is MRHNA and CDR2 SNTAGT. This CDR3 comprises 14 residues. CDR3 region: CASSMGQGEEKLFF. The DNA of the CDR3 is TGTGCCAGCAGCATGGGACAGGGGGAAGAAAAACTGTTTTTT.

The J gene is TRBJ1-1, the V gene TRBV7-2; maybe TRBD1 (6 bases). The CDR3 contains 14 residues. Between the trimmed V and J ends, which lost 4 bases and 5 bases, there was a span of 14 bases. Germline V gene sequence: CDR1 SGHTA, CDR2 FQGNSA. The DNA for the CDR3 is TGTGCCAGCAGCTCGAGACGAGGGGGTACTGAAGCTTTCTTT. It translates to CASSSRRGGTEAFF.

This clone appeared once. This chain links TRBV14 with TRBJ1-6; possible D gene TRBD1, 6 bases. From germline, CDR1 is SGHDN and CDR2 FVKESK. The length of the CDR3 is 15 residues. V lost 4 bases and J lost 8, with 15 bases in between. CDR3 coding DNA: TGTGCCAGCAGCCGACACAGGGTGAGGGATTCACCCCTCCACTTT. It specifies CASSRHRVRDSPLHF. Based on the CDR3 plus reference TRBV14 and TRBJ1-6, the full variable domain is EAGVTQFPSHSVIEKGQTVTLRCDPISGHDNLYWYRRVMGKEIKFLLHFVKESKQDESGMPNNRFLAERTGGTYSTLKVQPAELEDSGVYFCASSRHRVRDSPLHFGNGTRLTVT.

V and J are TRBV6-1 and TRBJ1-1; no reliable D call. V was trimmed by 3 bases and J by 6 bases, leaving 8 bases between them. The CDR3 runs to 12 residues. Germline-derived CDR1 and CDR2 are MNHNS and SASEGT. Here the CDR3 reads CASSELGPEAFF. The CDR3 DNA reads TGTGCCAGCAGTGAGCTAGGTCCTGAAGCTTTCTTT.

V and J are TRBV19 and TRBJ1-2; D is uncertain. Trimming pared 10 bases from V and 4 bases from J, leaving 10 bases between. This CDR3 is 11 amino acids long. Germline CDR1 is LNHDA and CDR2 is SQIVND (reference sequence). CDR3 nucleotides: TGTGCCACCGGGCTCCCCTATGGCTACACCTTC. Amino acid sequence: CATGLPYGYTF. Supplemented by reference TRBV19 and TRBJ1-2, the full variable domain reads DGGITQSPKYLFRKEGQNVTLSCEQNLNHDAMYWYRQDPGQGLRLIYYSQIVNDFQKGDIAEGYSVSREKKESFPLTVTSAQKNPTAFYLCATGLPYGYTFGSGTRLTVV.

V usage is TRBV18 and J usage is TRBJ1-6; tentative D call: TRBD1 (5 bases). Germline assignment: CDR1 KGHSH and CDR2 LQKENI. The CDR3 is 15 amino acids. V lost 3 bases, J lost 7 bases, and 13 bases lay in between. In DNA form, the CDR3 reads TGTGCCAGCTCACCGGCCTCGGCAGGGAATTCACCCCTCCACTTT. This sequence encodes CASSPASAGNSPLHF.

CDR3 coding DNA: TGTGCCAGCTCTCCCTTCAGGAGGAACACAGATACGCAGTATTTT. This translates into CASSPFRRNTDTQYF. The genes are TRBV18 and TRBJ2-3, with D tentatively TRBD2 (5 bases). V lost 6 bases and J 2 bases, leaving 15 bases between the germline ends. The CDR3 extends over 15 amino acids. Germline CDR1 and CDR2: KGHSH and LQKENI.

CDR3 nucleotide sequence: TGTGCCAGCAGCCTTCCCGGGACTAGCGATGTAGATACGCAGTATTTT. It encodes CASSLPGTSDVDTQYF. The chain is built from TRBV3-1 (or the pseudogene TRBV3-2) and TRBJ2-3; 10 nucleotides match TRBD2. J was trimmed by 5 bases and V by 4 bases; bases with no gene match: 9. This CDR3 has 16 residues. The germline CDR1 and CDR2 sequences are LGHDT and YNNKEL (reference sequence).

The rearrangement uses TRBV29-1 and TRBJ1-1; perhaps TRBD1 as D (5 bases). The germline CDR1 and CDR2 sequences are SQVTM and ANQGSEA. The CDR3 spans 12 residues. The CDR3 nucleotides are TGCAGTGCCCTTGGGGCGCGGACTGAAGCTTTCTTT. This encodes CSALGARTEAFF.

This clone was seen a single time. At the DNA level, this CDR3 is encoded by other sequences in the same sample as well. The CDR3 sequence is CASSPSGLSYEQYF. In DNA form, the CDR3 reads TGTGCCAGCAGCCCTAGCGGGCTCTCCTACGAGCAGTACTTC. The rearrangement uses TRBV5-6 and TRBJ2-7; TRBD2 matches 8 bases. CDR1 is SGHDT, CDR2 YYEEEE, per germline. The trim removed 4 bases at V and 0 bases at J, leaving 3 bases unmatched. This CDR3 spans 14 amino acids.

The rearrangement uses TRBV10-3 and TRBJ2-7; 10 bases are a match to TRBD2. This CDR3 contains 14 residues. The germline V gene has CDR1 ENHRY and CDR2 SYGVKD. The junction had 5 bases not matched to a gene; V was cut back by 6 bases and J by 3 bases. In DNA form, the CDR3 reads TGTGCCATCAGCTTAGCGGGAGGTGGCTACGAGCAGTACTTC. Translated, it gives CAISLAGGGYEQYF.